The 18 T cell receptor beta chains listed next were all sequenced from one sample in a study of regulatory T cells in long-lasting Graves disease. Library construction for TCR beta used iRepertoire HTBI primers and Arm-PCR of CDR3 regions. TCRdb re-called the multiplex PCR reads through MiXCR, storing one row per CDR3 protein. The table records hundreds of thousands of distinct CDR3 sequences, approximately 13% of them present only once. Time point in this sample: newly diagnosed GD, antithyroid drugs for less than 3 months. With RNA extracted from PBMCs as input, the TCR library was made. The sample was also linked to a second study, of T cells in Graves' hyperthyroidism and ophthalmopathy.

The sample consisted of peripheral blood mononuclear cells (PBMCs), taken at new diagnosis, from a patient treated with antithyroid drugs. These receptors were collected from a man aged 25-40 years with Graves disease.

Ten or more counts support this clonotype. This rearrangement joins TRBV28 to TRBJ1-1; 8 bases map to TRBD1. The CDR3 consists of 14 residues. The germline V gene encodes CDR1 MDHEN and CDR2 SYDVKM. Trimming took 6 bases from V and 3 from J; bases not matched to a gene: 6. CDR3 region: CASRLQGGDTEAFF. Here the CDR3 DNA reads TGTGCCAGCAGGCTACAGGGGGGGGACACTGAAGCTTTCTTT.

The sample holds many counts of this clonotype. The V gene is TRBV12-3 or TRBV12-4, the J gene TRBJ1-1; D is ambiguous. The CDR3 is made up of 11 amino acids. The V gene lost 6 bases and the J gene lost 4 bases, with 6 bases spanning the gap. This chain's CDR3 is CASSSSTEAFF. For the CDR3, the DNA is TGTGCCAGCAGCTCGAGCACTGAAGCTTTCTTT.

This clonotype was observed a few times. The chain employs TRBV15 and TRBJ2-1; no clear D. V gave up 0 bases and J gave up 10 bases, with 10 bases separating them. The CDR3 totals 13 residues. Germline CDR1 reads LNHNV; CDR2 reads YYDKDF (reference sequence). The CDR3 loop is CATSRDHGFEQFF. CDR3 coding DNA: TGTGCCACCAGCAGAGATCATGGTTTCGAGCAGTTCTTC.

In its sample, this clonotype was seen a few times. The genes are TRBV6-1 and TRBJ2-7; TRBD2 agrees at 10 bases. Germline trimming cut 5 bases from V and 5 bases from J; bases unmatched to any gene: 6. Germline CDR1 is MNHNS and CDR2 is SASEGT. This CDR3 is 14 amino acids long. The CDR3 protein is CASSLAGASDEQYF. The DNA of the CDR3 is TGTGCCAGCAGTCTAGCGGGAGCCTCGGACGAGCAGTACTTC.

This clonotype came up many times. The chain links TRBV5-1 to TRBJ1-1; the D gene is possibly TRBD1 (6 bases). CDR3 length: 14 amino acids. Between the trimmed V and J ends, which lost 3 bases and 4 bases, there was a span of 13 bases. CDR1 is SGHRS and CDR2 is YFSETQ in the germline V gene. In nucleotides, the CDR3 is TGCGCCAGCAGCTCCACACAGGGCAGCACTGAAGCTTTCTTT. This translates into CASSSTQGSTEAFF.

This chain joins TRBV5-1 and TRBJ2-1; 9 bases are shared with TRBD2. The J segment lost 8 bases and the V segment lost 2 bases, leaving 8 bases of the junction unmatched. The CDR3 has 15 amino acids. The germline V gene has CDR1 SGHRS and CDR2 YFSETQ. Written as DNA, the CDR3 is TGCGCCAGCAGCTTCCCAGCGGGAGGATCTCATGAGCAGTTCTTC. This gives the protein CASSFPAGGSHEQFF.

This clonotype showed up many times. J is TRBJ2-5 and V is TRBV24-1, with D perhaps being TRBD1 or TRBD2 (6 bases each). The CDR3 totals 15 residues. The V gene's germline CDR1 is KGHDR and CDR2 SFDVKD. The V end lost 1 base, the J end lost 5 bases, and 13 bases lay between the germline ends. The CDR3 sequence: CATSDFGGRGETQYF. The DNA for the CDR3 is TGTGCCACCAGTGATTTTGGGGGGCGAGGCGAGACCCAGTACTTC.

This clonotype turned up a few times. The gene calls are TRBV5-1 and TRBJ2-3, with D perhaps TRBD2 (5 bases). This CDR3 has 14 residues. Germline lookup yields CDR1 SGHRS and CDR2 YFSETQ. V gave up 4 bases and J gave up 1 base, with 10 bases separating them. The CDR3 sequence: CASSPMEGTDTQYF. CDR3 nucleotides: TGCGCCAGCAGCCCTATGGAGGGCACAGATACGCAGTATTTT.

This clonotype was seen ten or more times. This rearrangement joins TRBV5-1 to TRBJ2-5; unclear D gene. Germline loops: CDR1 SGHRS, CDR2 YFSETQ. The CDR3 sequence is 12 residues long. Trimming took 7 bases from V and 2 from J, leaving 9 bases between them. CDR3: CASRSRQETQYF. CDR3 DNA: TGCGCCAGCCGCTCCCGACAAGAGACCCAGTACTTC.

This clonotype was counted between two and nine times. J is TRBJ1-4 and V is TRBV3-1; 7 bases fit TRBD1. The CDR3 runs 18 residues. Germline lookup yields CDR1 LGHDT and CDR2 YNNKEL (reference sequence). After removal of 5 bases from V and 0 bases from J, the junction contained 12 bases not matched to a gene. CDR3 sequence (DNA): TGTGCCAGCAGCTTAATCCCCCAGGGGGTAGCAACTAATGAAAAACTGTTTTTT. Amino acids: CASSLIPQGVATNEKLFF.

This clonotype was seen repeatedly, ten times or more. The CDR3 DNA reads as TGTGCCAGCAGCTTGCAGGTGTCAGCTGGCTACACCTTC. This codes for CASSLQVSAGYTF. The chain has TRBV7-2 and TRBJ1-2; D gene ambiguous. The CDR3 covers 13 residues. The V end lost 3 bases, the J end lost 7 bases, and 12 bases lay between the germline ends. CDR1 SGHTA and CDR2 FQGNSA come from the germline V gene.

This clonotype was observed a handful of times. The V call is TRBV7-2, the J call TRBJ2-7; 7 nucleotides line up with TRBD2. After removal of 5 bases from V and 0 bases from J, the junction contained 7 bases not matched to a gene. The germline gives CDR1 SGHTA, CDR2 FQGNSA. The CDR3 runs to 15 residues. CDR3 sequence: CASSGPGGNSYEQYF. Here the CDR3 DNA reads TGTGCCAGCAGCGGGCCGGGAGGAAACTCCTACGAGCAGTACTTC.

This clonotype came up many times. This chain links TRBV24-1 with TRBJ2-1; D could derive from TRBD1 or TRBD2 (5 bases each). This CDR3 contains 16 residues. Germline V gene data show CDR1 as KGHDR and CDR2 as SFDVKD. V was pared by 2 bases and J by 2 bases, with 12 bases between. CDR3 loop: CATSDSRDGPYNEQFF. CDR3 coding DNA: TGTGCCACCAGTGATTCCCGGGACGGACCCTACAATGAGCAGTTCTTC.

This clonotype has more than one count but fewer than ten. V usage is TRBV7-9 and J usage is TRBJ2-5; 9 nucleotides line up with TRBD1. The V gene's germline CDR1 is SEHNR and CDR2 FQNEAQ (reference sequence). This CDR3 has 14 amino acids. V lost 5 bases, J lost 3 bases, and 4 bases stayed unmatched. The CDR3 here is CASSLQGAKETQYF. The CDR3 coding sequence is TGTGCCAGCAGCCTACAGGGGGCTAAAGAGACCCAGTACTTC. Using reference TRBV7-9 and TRBJ2-5 for the parts outside the CDR3, the full variable domain is DTGVSQNPRHKITKRGQNVTFRCDPISEHNRLYWYRQTLGQGPEFLTYFQNEAQLEKSRLLSDRFSAERPKGSFSTLEIQRTEQGDSAMYLCASSLQGAKETQYFGPGTRLLVL.

The V call is TRBV3-1, the J call TRBJ2-7; TRBD2 matches 9 bases. CDR1 LGHDT and CDR2 YNNKEL come from the germline V gene (reference sequence). The CDR3 is made up of 16 amino acids. The J segment lost 5 bases and the V segment lost 4 bases, leaving 12 bases of the junction unmatched. The CDR3 DNA follows: TGTGCCAGCAGCCTCCGAGGGACACGCGGGGGGGACGAGCAGTACTTC. Translation gives CASSLRGTRGGDEQYF.

This rearrangement joins TRBV19 to TRBJ2-3, with a weak D call TRBD2 (5 bases). CDR1 is LNHDA and CDR2 is SQIVND in the germline V gene (reference sequence). This CDR3 region has 13 residues. V gave up 5 bases and J gave up 6 bases, with 12 bases separating them. CDR3: CASSGGSGDTQYF. Here the CDR3 DNA reads TGTGCCAGTAGTGGAGGATCTGGGGATACGCAGTATTTT.

Many counts were recorded for this clonotype. The chain recombines TRBV27 with TRBJ2-1; tentatively, D is TRBD1 (6 bases). CDR3 length equals 15 residues. Germline lookup yields CDR1 MNHEY and CDR2 SMNVEV (reference sequence). Trimming stripped 6 bases from V and 5 bases from J, with 17 bases between. The CDR3 sequence: CASSLTRTANNEQFF. The CDR3 DNA follows: TGTGCCAGCAGCCTTACTAGGACAGCGAACAATGAGCAGTTCTTC.

This clonotype was found many times. V gene TRBV2 combines with J gene TRBJ2-5; D not resolved. Trimming shortened V by 8 bases and J by 2 bases, and 21 bases separated the two germline ends. CDR3 length: 16 residues. The germline gives CDR1 SNHLY, CDR2 FYNNEI. The CDR3 loop reads CASYVPALLVQETQYF. The CDR3 region has the DNA TGTGCCAGCTACGTACCGGCCCTACTGGTTCAAGAGACCCAGTACTTC.